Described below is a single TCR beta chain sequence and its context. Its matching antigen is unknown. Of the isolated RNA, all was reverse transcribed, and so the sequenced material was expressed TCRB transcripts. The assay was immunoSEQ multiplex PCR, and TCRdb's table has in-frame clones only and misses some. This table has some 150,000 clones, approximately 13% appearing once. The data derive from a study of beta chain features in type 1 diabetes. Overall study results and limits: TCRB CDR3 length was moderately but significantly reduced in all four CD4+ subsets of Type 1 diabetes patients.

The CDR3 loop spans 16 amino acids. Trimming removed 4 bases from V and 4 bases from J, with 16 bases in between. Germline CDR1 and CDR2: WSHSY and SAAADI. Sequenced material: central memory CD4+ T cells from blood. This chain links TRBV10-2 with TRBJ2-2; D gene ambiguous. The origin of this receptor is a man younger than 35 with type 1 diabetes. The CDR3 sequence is CASSGTPLPTTGELFF. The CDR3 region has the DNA TGCGCCAGCAGTGGAACACCACTTCCAACCACCGGGGAGCTGTTTTTT.